The T cell receptor beta chain under discussion was sequenced for a study of blood T cell repertoires in COVID-19. The germline gives CDR1 SQVTM, CDR2 ANQGSEA. This CDR3 has 15 residues. After removal of 6 bases from V and 5 bases from J, the junction contained 10 bases not matched to a gene. The table came from immunoSEQ multiplex PCR; TCRdb's copy has only in-frame clones and leaves some out. The sample holds 200,000 or so clones, approximately 90% seen once. The sample comprised peripheral blood. This receptor was taken from a man aged 25-45 years with COVID-19, enrolled during active disease. V gene TRBV29-1 combines with J gene TRBJ2-3; 11 nucleotides agree with TRBD2. The CDR3 loop reads CSVGIAGGPLDTQYF. The CDR3 bases are TGCAGCGTGGGGATAGCGGGGGGGCCTTTAGATACGCAGTATTTT.